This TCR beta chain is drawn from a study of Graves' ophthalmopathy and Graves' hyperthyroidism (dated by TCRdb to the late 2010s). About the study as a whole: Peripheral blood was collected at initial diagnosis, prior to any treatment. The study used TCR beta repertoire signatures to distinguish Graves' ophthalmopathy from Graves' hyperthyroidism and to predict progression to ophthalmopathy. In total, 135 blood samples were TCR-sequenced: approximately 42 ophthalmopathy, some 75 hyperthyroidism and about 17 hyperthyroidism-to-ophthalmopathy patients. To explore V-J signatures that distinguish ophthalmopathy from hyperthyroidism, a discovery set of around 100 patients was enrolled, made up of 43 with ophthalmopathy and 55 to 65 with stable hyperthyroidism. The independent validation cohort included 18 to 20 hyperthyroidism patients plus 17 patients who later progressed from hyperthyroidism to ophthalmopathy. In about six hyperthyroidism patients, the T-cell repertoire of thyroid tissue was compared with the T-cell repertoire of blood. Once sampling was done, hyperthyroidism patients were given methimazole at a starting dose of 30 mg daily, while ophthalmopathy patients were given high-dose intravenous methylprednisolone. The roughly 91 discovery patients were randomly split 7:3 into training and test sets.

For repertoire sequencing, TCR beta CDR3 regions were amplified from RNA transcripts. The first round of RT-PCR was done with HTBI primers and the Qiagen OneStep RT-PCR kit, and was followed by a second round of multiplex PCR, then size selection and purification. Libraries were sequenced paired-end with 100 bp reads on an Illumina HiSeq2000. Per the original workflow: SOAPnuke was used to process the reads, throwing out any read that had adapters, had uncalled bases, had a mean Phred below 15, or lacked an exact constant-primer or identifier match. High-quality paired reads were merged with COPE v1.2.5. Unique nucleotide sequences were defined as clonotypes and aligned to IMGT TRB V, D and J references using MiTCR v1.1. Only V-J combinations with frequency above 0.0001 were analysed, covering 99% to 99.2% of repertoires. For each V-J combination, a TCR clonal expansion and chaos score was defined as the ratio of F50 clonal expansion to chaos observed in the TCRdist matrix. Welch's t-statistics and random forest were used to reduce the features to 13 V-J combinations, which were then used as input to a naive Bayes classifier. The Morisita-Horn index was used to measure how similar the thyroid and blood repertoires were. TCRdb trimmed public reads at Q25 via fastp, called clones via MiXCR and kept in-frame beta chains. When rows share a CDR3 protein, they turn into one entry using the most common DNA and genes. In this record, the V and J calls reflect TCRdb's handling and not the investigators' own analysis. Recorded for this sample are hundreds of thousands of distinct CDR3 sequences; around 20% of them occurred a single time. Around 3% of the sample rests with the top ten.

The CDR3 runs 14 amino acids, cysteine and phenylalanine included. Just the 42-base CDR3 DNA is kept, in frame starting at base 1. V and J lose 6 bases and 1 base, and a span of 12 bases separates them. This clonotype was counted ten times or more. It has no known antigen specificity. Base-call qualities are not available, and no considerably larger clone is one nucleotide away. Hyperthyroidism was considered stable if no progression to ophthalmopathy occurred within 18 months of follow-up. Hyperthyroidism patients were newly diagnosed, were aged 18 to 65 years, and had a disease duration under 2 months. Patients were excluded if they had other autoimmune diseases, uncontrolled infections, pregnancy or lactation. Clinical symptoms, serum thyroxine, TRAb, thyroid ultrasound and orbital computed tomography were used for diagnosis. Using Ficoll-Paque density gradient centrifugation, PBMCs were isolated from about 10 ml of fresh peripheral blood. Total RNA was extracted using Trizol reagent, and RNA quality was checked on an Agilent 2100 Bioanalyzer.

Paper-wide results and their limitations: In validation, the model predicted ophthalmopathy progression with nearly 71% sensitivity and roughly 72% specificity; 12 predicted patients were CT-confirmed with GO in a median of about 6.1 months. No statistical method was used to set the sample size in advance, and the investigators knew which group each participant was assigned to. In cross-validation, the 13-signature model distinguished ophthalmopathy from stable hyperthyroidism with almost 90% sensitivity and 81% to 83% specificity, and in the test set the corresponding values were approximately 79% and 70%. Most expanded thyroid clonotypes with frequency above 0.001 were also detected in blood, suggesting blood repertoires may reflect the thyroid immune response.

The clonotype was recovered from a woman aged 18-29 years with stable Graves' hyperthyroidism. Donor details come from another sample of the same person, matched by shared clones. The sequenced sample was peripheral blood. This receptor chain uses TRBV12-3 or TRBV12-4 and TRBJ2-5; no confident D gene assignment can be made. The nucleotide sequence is TGTGCCAGCAGCAGAGGAGCCTTCCAAGAGACCCAGTACTTC. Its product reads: CASSRGAFQETQYF.